This TCR beta chain was documented in a study of OX40 agonist ivuxolimab in advanced cancers. Across the study: The study treated patients with ivuxolimab, an agonistic anti-OX40 (CD134) antibody. A partial response was reached by three patients: one with hepatocellular carcinoma and two with cutaneous melanoma.

General observations from the study: Expanded clones were, on average, more numerous in CD8+ T cells than in CD4+.

The germline V gene encodes CDR1 MDHEN and CDR2 SYDVKM. This CDR3 has 13 residues. V lost 4 bases, J lost 3 bases, and 3 bases stayed unmatched. Cycle 7 day 1, cycle 4 day 1, and baseline were the timepoints at which blood was sampled. As regards this clone: Its antigen is unknown.

Assay: immunoSEQ multiplex PCR; the TCRdb copy retains only in-frame clones and omits some. The table records about 64,000 clones, 80% to 90% of them present only once. This specimen was CD4+ or CD8+ T cells sorted from blood, taken in a trial of the OX40 agonist ivuxolimab. The chain uses TRBV28 and TRBJ2-7; 7 nucleotides align to TRBD1. This clonotype originated in an adult with an advanced solid tumor such as melanoma, head and neck, liver or kidney cancer. The CDR3 DNA reads as TGTGCCAGCAGTTCGACAGGGCTCTACGAGCAGTACTTC. Protein: CASSSTGLYEQYF.